The 18 T cell receptor beta chains in this list originate from one sample, sequenced in a study of T cells in Graves' hyperthyroidism and ophthalmopathy. RNA transcripts provided the source from which TCR beta CDR3 regions were amplified. RT-PCR in the first round (using the HTBI primer set) targeted the TCR CDR3. TCRdb re-derived calls from the multiplex PCR reads in MiXCR, one entry per CDR3 protein. Here the sample spans approximately 430,000 distinct CDR3 sequences, around a sixth being singletons. The sequencing input was blood. These receptor sequences come from a woman between 18 and 29 years old with Graves' hyperthyroidism.

The rearrangement links TRBV7-9 to TRBJ1-2; weak D call: TRBD1 (5 bases). The CDR3 covers 15 residues. V was trimmed by 9 bases and J by 5 bases, leaving 22 bases between them. The V gene's germline CDR1 is SEHNR and CDR2 FQNEAQ (reference sequence). CDR3 protein: CASVASGNRRYGYTF. CDR3 nucleotide sequence: TGTGCCAGTGTCGCGTCAGGGAACCGAAGGTATGGCTACACCTTC.

The chain carries TRBV20-1 and TRBJ1-2, with 7 positions matching TRBD1. V dropped 5 bases and J dropped 3; count of bases not matched to a gene: 12. The CDR3 is 15 residues long. Germline V CDR1 and CDR2: DFQATT, SNEGSKA (reference sequence). The CDR3 sequence: CSAARTGKADYGYTF. The CDR3 DNA reads as TGCAGTGCTGCCAGGACAGGAAAGGCGGACTATGGCTACACCTTC.

This clonotype appeared a few times. The V call is TRBV29-1, the J call TRBJ2-3; 8 nucleotides agree with TRBD1. The CDR3 totals 17 residues. CDR1 and CDR2 from the germline V gene are SQVTM and ANQGSEA. J lost 1 base, V lost 4 bases, and 13 bases had no gene match. CDR3 in DNA: TGCAGCGTTGCCCCAGCAGGGGGCAGGTGGGGCACAGATACGCAGTATTTT. Protein sequence: CSVAPAGGRWGTDTQYF.

This clonotype was counted many times. The chain joins TRBV6-1 to TRBJ2-5; 7 positions agree with TRBD1. Trimming took 6 bases from V and 0 from J; bases not matched to a gene: 10. Germline V lookup: CDR1 MNHNS, CDR2 SASEGT. The CDR3 has 16 residues. CDR3 region: CASRPTLGTDQETQYF. In DNA, the CDR3 is TGTGCCAGCAGACCTACCCTTGGGACAGACCAAGAGACCCAGTACTTC.

This clonotype appeared many times. The rearrangement uses TRBV11-2 and TRBJ2-5; D call uncertain. Trimming took 5 bases from V and 3 from J, leaving 7 bases between them. Germline V CDR1 and CDR2: SGHAT, FQNNGV. The CDR3 has 12 amino acids. CDR3 DNA sequence: TGTGCCAGCAGCCCTTTCGAAGAGACCCAGTACTTC. This translates into CASSPFEETQYF.

The J gene is TRBJ1-2, the V gene TRBV20-1; the match to TRBD1 covers 9 bases. Germline trimming cut 4 bases from V and 4 bases from J; bases unmatched to any gene: 7. Germline CDR1 DFQATT, CDR2 SNEGSKA (reference sequence). This CDR3 is 14 amino acids long. The CDR3 DNA follows: TGCAGTGCTACACCCGGACAGGGGACCTATGGCTACACCTTC. Translation: CSATPGQGTYGYTF.

Many counts were recorded for this clonotype. Here the CDR3 DNA reads TGTGCCAGCGCCTACGGCGCCGGGGGCACTAATGAAAAACTGTTTTTT. Translating gives CASAYGAGGTNEKLFF. This chain connects TRBV11-2 to TRBJ1-4; maybe TRBD1 (6 bases). The length of the CDR3 is 16 residues. Germline loops: CDR1 SGHAT, CDR2 FQNNGV. The V and J ends lost 8 bases and 2 bases respectively, with 18 bases between them.

The rearrangement links TRBV24-1 to TRBJ1-2; 7 bases map to TRBD1. The CDR3 is 13 residues long. V shed 3 bases and J 12 bases; nucleotides not matched to a gene: 9. The germline CDR1 and CDR2 sequences are KGHDR and SFDVKD. CDR3 sequence reads: CATSDVGTEVHTF. For the CDR3, the DNA is TGTGCCACCAGTGATGTCGGGACAGAGGTTCACACCTTC.

This clonotype was seen repeatedly, ten times or more. This rearrangement joins TRBV7-3 to TRBJ1-1; no clear D gene. The CDR3 spans 14 residues. Germline V gene sequence: CDR1 SGHTA, CDR2 FQGTGA. The V and J ends lost 2 bases and 1 base respectively, with 8 bases between them. The CDR3 DNA reads as TGTGCCAGCAGCTTATTTGTCGGGAACACTGAAGCTTTCTTT. Translated, it gives CASSLFVGNTEAFF. Full variable domain (remainder filled in from reference TRBV7-3 and TRBJ1-1): GAGVSQTPSNKVTEKGKYVELRCDPISGHTALYWYRQSLGQGPEFLIYFQGTGAADDSGLPNDRFFAVRPEGSVSTLKIQRTERGDSAVYLCASSLFVGNTEAFFGQGTRLTVV.

The chain joins TRBV3-1 to TRBJ2-3; tentatively, D is TRBD1 (7 bases). The V gene's germline CDR1 is LGHDT and CDR2 YNNKEL (reference sequence). The CDR3 has 18 residues. V was pared by 3 bases and J by 2 bases, with 21 bases between. The CDR3 protein is CASSHRRGLGGSTDTQYF. CDR3 in DNA: TGTGCCAGCAGCCATCGTAGGGGGCTGGGGGGCTCCACAGATACGCAGTATTTT.

The V call is TRBV12-3 or TRBV12-4, the J call TRBJ2-6, with a tentative D call TRBD2 (6 bases). V gave up 3 bases and J gave up 1 base, with 13 bases separating them. The CDR3 has 17 residues. CDR3 sequence reads: CASSLEGLMSGANVLTF. The CDR3 DNA follows: TGTGCCAGCAGTTTGGAGGGGTTAATGTCTGGGGCCAACGTCCTGACTTTC.

This clonotype was counted at least ten times. This chain joins TRBV5-1 and TRBJ2-1, with TRBD1 matching over 9 bases. The germline V gene encodes CDR1 SGHRS and CDR2 YFSETQ. V was pared by 6 bases and J by 3 bases, with 7 bases of the junction left unmatched. This CDR3 is 15 amino acids long. The CDR3 region has the DNA TGCGCCAGCAACCCGGGACAGGGTAACTACAATGAGCAGTTCTTC. Its protein is CASNPGQGNYNEQFF.

A few counts support this clonotype. The CDR3, as DNA: TGCGCCAGCAGCCAATTGGGACTGAGTTGGGAGACCCAGTACTTC. Protein: CASSQLGLSWETQYF. The gene calls are TRBV4-3 and TRBJ2-5; tentative D call: TRBD2 (6 bases). Germline V lookup: CDR1 LGHNA, CDR2 YSLEER. The CDR3 loop spans 15 amino acids. Trimming left V 2 bases short and J 5 bases short, with 15 bases between.

This clonotype was seen ten or more times. The chain is built from TRBV28 and TRBJ1-2, with 7 positions matching TRBD1. Germline trimming cut 5 bases from V and 5 bases from J; bases unmatched to any gene: 8. This CDR3 is 14 amino acids long. Germline V gives CDR1 MDHEN, CDR2 SYDVKM. CDR3: CASSILQGPYGYTF. The CDR3 DNA reads as TGTGCCAGCAGTATTTTACAGGGGCCATATGGCTACACCTTC.

This clonotype was seen only a few times. J is TRBJ2-1 and V is TRBV20-1; possible D gene TRBD2, 6 bases. With 1 base removed from V and 6 bases from J, the gap between germline ends came to 16 bases. This CDR3 spans 15 amino acids. Germline CDR1 is DFQATT and CDR2 is SNEGSKA (reference sequence). The CDR3 DNA follows: TGCAGTGCTAGAGGTCAGAGGGAGGACGGCAATGAGCAGTTCTTC. This translates into CSARGQREDGNEQFF.

There are a few counts of this clonotype. The chain uses TRBV6-1 and TRBJ2-2, with 11 bases identical to TRBD2. The CDR3 consists of 16 residues. Germline V gives CDR1 MNHNS, CDR2 SASEGT. V shed 5 bases, J shed 2 bases, and the junction held 4 bases outside the gene matches. The CDR3 nucleotides are TGTGCCAGCAGTCAGACTAGCGGGGTAAACACCGGGGAGCTGTTTTTT. This encodes CASSQTSGVNTGELFF.

V and J are TRBV20-1 and TRBJ2-5, with TRBD2 identical over 14 bases. The germline V gene encodes CDR1 DFQATT and CDR2 SNEGSKA (reference sequence). V trimming: 3 bases; J trimming: 0 bases; junction bases outside the gene matches: 6. This CDR3 is 17 amino acids long. The CDR3 sequence: CSASFGLAGGNQETQYF. In DNA form, the CDR3 reads TGCAGTGCTAGCTTCGGACTAGCGGGGGGTAACCAAGAGACCCAGTACTTC.

A few counts support this clonotype. CDR3 nucleotide sequence: TGCAGCGTTGACCGCGACAGGGAGGATGAGCAGTTCTTC. This encodes CSVDRDREDEQFF. V usage is TRBV29-1 and J usage is TRBJ2-1; D perhaps matches TRBD1 (7 bases). The CDR3 runs 13 residues. Trimming took off 3 bases at V and 8 bases at J, with 14 bases between the two ends. Germline assignment: CDR1 SQVTM and CDR2 ANQGSEA.